Reported below is one T cell receptor beta chain. The sample originates from a study of CD8 T cells in Susac syndrome. The multiple sclerosis controls were treatment-naive patients, and their relapsing-remitting disease was stable or active. The authors reverse transcribed roughly 0.5 to 1 ug RNA with random hexamers. TCRdb analysed the immunoSEQ multiplex PCR reads with MiXCR anew, one entry per CDR3 protein. Of around 190,000 distinct CDR3 sequences in the sample, 90% to 95% were seen once. From germline, CDR1 is MGHRA and CDR2 YSYEKL. This CDR3 contains 17 residues. V gave up 1 base and J gave up 4 bases; unmatched junction bases: 6.

The clonotype comes from a human donor with multiple sclerosis. The rearrangement uses TRBV4-1 and TRBJ2-1, with 11 bases that match TRBD2. What was sequenced was CD8+ T cells from PBMCs. The CDR3 DNA reads as TGCGCCAGCAGCCAAGCGCCCGGGACTAGCGGATACAATGAGCAGTTCTTC. This gives the protein CASSQAPGTSGYNEQFF.